This record looks at one T cell receptor beta chain sequence and its context. V shed 8 bases, J shed 2 bases, and the junction held 12 bases outside the gene matches. This CDR3 spans 17 amino acids. Germline CDR1 is SNHLY and CDR2 is FYNNEI. TCRdb keeps only in-frame clones here, not all; method: immunoSEQ multiplex PCR. The table lists 70,000 to 75,000 clones, 94% of them singletons, with under 4% in the top ten. The data stem from a study of cytomegalovirus exposure and HLA in healthy donors. The receptor was derived from a young woman in good health and CMV-seropositive. V usage is TRBV2 and J usage is TRBJ2-3; 11 bases agree with TRBD2. The sample comprised PBMCs. CDR3 sequence: CASGKGSGRGNTDTQYF. The CDR3, as DNA: TGTGCCAGCGGGAAGGGTAGCGGGAGGGGGAACACAGATACGCAGTATTTT.